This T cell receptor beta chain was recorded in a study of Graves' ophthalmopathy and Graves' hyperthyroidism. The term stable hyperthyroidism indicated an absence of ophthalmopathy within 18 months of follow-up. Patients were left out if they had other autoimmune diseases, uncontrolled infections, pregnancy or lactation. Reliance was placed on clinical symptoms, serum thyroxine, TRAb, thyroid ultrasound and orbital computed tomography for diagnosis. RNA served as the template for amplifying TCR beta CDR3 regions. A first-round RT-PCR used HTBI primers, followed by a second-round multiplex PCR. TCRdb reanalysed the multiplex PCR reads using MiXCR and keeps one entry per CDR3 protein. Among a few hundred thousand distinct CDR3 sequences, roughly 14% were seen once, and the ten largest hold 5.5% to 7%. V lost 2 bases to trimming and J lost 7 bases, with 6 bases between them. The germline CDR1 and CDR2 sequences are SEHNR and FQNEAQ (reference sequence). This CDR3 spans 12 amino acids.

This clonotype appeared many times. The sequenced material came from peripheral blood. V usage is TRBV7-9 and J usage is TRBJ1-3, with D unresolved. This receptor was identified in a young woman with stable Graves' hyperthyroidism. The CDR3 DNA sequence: TGTGCCAGCAGCTTAAGTGCTAACACCATATATTTT. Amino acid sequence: CASSLSANTIYF.